These 25 T cell receptor beta chains came from one sample sequenced in a study of PD-1 blockade in classical Hodgkin lymphoma. The method was immunoSEQ multiplex PCR; TCRdb's version includes in-frame clones alone and lacks a portion of them. The repertoire has some 18,000 clones, 75% to 85% of them found once; the top ten carry 15% to 20%. In every patient, relapse followed autologous stem cell transplantation, while exposure to brentuximab vedotin differed. The sequencing used peripheral blood mononuclear cells (PBMCs), collected before the second cycle of nivolumab. These receptors originate from a human donor with classical Hodgkin lymphoma.

This rearrangement joins TRBV29-1 to TRBJ2-5, with 11 bases fitting TRBD2. CDR1 is SQVTM and CDR2 is ANQGSEA in the germline V gene. The CDR3 spans 15 residues. Unmatched junction bases numbered 7, after V lost 4 bases and J lost 3 bases. This CDR3 reads CSVGGLAESKETQYF. The CDR3 DNA reads as TGCAGCGTTGGGGGACTAGCGGAATCCAAAGAGACCCAGTACTTC. Full variable domain (outside the CDR3, taken from reference TRBV29-1 and TRBJ2-5): SAVISQKPSRDICQRGTSLTIQCQVDSQVTMMFWYRQQPGQSLTLIATANQGSEATYESGFVIDKFPISRPNLTFSTLTVSNMSPEDSSIYLCSVGGLAESKETQYFGPGTRLLVL.

The genes are TRBV15 and TRBJ2-5; TRBD2 matches at 7 bases. The V gene's germline CDR1 is LNHNV and CDR2 YYDKDF (reference sequence). The CDR3 is made up of 14 amino acids. Germline trimming cut 1 base from V and 5 bases from J; bases unmatched to any gene: 4. The CDR3 bases are TGTGCCACCAGCAGAGGGTTTAGCGGGGAGACCCAGTACTTC. Translated, it gives CATSRGFSGETQYF.

A few counts support this clone. The chain joins TRBV10-1 to TRBJ2-3, with 9 bases fitting TRBD1. This CDR3 has 16 residues. With V trimmed by 0 bases and J by 4 bases, 5 bases remained unmatched. The germline V gene has CDR1 WNHNN and CDR2 SYGVQD (reference sequence). DNA of the CDR3: TGCGCCAGCAGTGAGTCCGACAGGGGGTTTGCAGATACGCAGTATTTT. Encoded protein: CASSESDRGFADTQYF.

This clone occurred once. V and J are TRBV10-3 and TRBJ2-5; tentatively, D is TRBD1 or TRBD2 (5 bases each). This CDR3 contains 14 residues. Between the trimmed V and J ends, which lost 3 bases and 5 bases, there was a span of 13 bases. Per germline, CDR1 ENHRY and CDR2 SYGVKD. CDR3 sequence reads: CAISEARDGETQYF. CDR3 DNA sequence: TGTGCCATCAGTGAAGCAAGGGACGGGGAGACCCAGTACTTC.

The sample holds a few counts of this clone. The chain is built from TRBV11-1 and TRBJ1-2; unclear D gene. The V gene lost 5 bases and the J gene lost 4 bases, with 20 bases spanning the gap. This CDR3 has 16 amino acids. CDR1 is SGHAT and CDR2 is FQDESV in the germline V gene (reference sequence). CDR3 DNA: TGTGCCAGCAGCCTATCACCATATCAGGAGCGCTATGGCTACACCTTC. It specifies CASSLSPYQERYGYTF. Complete variable domain (other parts from reference TRBV11-1 and TRBJ1-2): EAEVAQSPRYKITEKSQAVAFWCDPISGHATLYWYRQILGQGPELLVQFQDESVVDDSQLPKDRFSAERLKGVDSTLKIQPAELGDSAMYLCASSLSPYQERYGYTFGSGTRLTVV.

J is TRBJ1-5 and V is TRBV2, with D possibly matching TRBD1 (6 bases). Germline V gives CDR1 SNHLY, CDR2 FYNNEI. With 6 bases removed from V and 2 bases from J, the gap between germline ends came to 20 bases. The CDR3 totals 17 residues. CDR3 DNA sequence: TGTGCCAGCAGCACCCTCCAGGGGACGATGGGCAATCAGCCCCAGCATTTT. It is translated as CASSTLQGTMGNQPQHF.

This rearrangement joins TRBV6-4 to TRBJ2-2, with D possibly matching TRBD2 (5 bases). Germline V gene data show CDR1 as MRHNA and CDR2 as SNTAGT. The V and J ends lost 3 bases and 5 bases respectively, with 10 bases between them. The CDR3 runs to 14 residues. The CDR3 nucleotides read TGTGCCAGCAGTGAGGACTTTGAAACCGGGGAGCTGTTTTTT. Protein: CASSEDFETGELFF.

This clone has just one count. The genes are TRBV5-1 and TRBJ2-3; D is undetermined. Germline CDR1 SGHRS, CDR2 YFSETQ. CDR3 length: 13 amino acids. V was trimmed by 0 bases and J by 4 bases, leaving 6 bases between them. Written as DNA, the CDR3 is TGCGCCAGCAGCTTGGAAACGGCAGATACGCAGTATTTT. It codes for CASSLETADTQYF.

The V and J genes are TRBV11-2 and TRBJ1-3; D remains ambiguous. Germline V CDR1 and CDR2: SGHAT, FQNNGV. The CDR3 is 14 residues long. Trimming shortened V by 3 bases and J by 0 bases, and 6 bases separated the two germline ends. This chain's CDR3 is CASSLESSGNTIYF. The CDR3 region has the DNA TGTGCCAGCAGCTTGGAGAGCTCTGGAAACACCATATATTTT.

The J gene is TRBJ2-2, the V gene TRBV5-6; the match to TRBD2 covers 11 bases. Trimming cost V 4 bases and J 4 bases; bases outside gene matches: 9. The CDR3 consists of 17 residues. Germline V gene lookup returns CDR1 SGHDT and CDR2 YYEEEE. The CDR3 is CASSGVLAGVITGELFF. The CDR3 coding sequence is TGTGCCAGCAGCGGTGTACTAGCGGGAGTAATCACCGGGGAGCTGTTTTTT.

This clone appeared a few times. The chain couples TRBV5-1 to TRBJ2-7; D gene unclear. Trimming pared 0 bases from V and 3 bases from J, leaving 7 bases between. The CDR3 extends over 13 amino acids. From germline, CDR1 is SGHRS and CDR2 YFSETQ. The CDR3, as DNA: TGCGCCAGCAGCTTGGGGGCCTTCTACGAGCAGTACTTC. Its protein is CASSLGAFYEQYF.

This clone was seen only a few times. The chain carries TRBV7-2 and TRBJ2-7; the match to TRBD2 covers 10 bases. The germline V gene has CDR1 SGHTA and CDR2 FQGNSA. This CDR3 spans 16 amino acids. With V trimmed by 0 bases and J by 3 bases, 5 bases remained unmatched. The DNA of the CDR3 is TGTGCCAGCAGCTTAGCGGCGGTAGCGGGAGGCTACGAGCAGTACTTC. Its protein product is CASSLAAVAGGYEQYF. The complete variable domain, with remaining parts taken from reference TRBV7-2 and TRBJ2-7, reads GAGVSQSPSNKVTEKGKDVELRCDPISGHTALYWYRQSLGQGLEFLIYFQGNSAPDKSGLPSDRFSAERTGGSVSTLTIQRTQQEDSAVYLCASSLAAVAGGYEQYFGPGTRLTVT.

Concerning this clone: Additional DNA sequences in this sample encode the identical CDR3. The gene calls are TRBV29-1 and TRBJ1-2; D not resolved. V shed 7 bases and J shed 4 bases, with 16 bases lying between them. The CDR3 spans 13 residues. Per germline, CDR1 SQVTM and CDR2 ANQGSEA. CDR3 residues: CSALSSILYGYTF. CDR3 bases: TGCAGCGCCCTGAGTTCGATCCTCTATGGCTACACCTTC.

The chain has TRBV7-9 and TRBJ2-7; 11 nucleotides agree with TRBD1. This CDR3 is built from 14 residues. Germline V gene data show CDR1 as SEHNR and CDR2 as FQNEAQ (reference sequence). J gave up 6 bases and V 5 bases, and 6 bases lay outside the gene matches. The CDR3 region has the DNA TGTGCCAGCAGCGTTGGGACAGGGGGTAGCGAGCAGTACTTC. Amino acids: CASSVGTGGSEQYF.

V and J are TRBV27 and TRBJ2-6; 7 nucleotides line up with TRBD1. Trimming removed 4 bases from V and 3 bases from J; junction bases left unmatched: 12. The germline V gene has CDR1 MNHEY and CDR2 SMNVEV (reference sequence). The CDR3 covers 18 residues. This chain's CDR3 is CASSSSTGLRVGANVLTF. For the CDR3, the DNA is TGTGCCAGCAGTTCCTCGACAGGGTTGAGGGTTGGGGCCAACGTCCTGACTTTC.

This clone appeared a single time. This chain's CDR3 is CASKKREGYEQYF. CDR3 DNA: TGCGCCAGCAAGAAGCGGGAGGGATACGAGCAGTACTTC. This chain joins TRBV5-1 and TRBJ2-7; 10 positions match TRBD2. The CDR3 consists of 13 residues. With 6 bases clipped from V and 4 bases from J, the junction kept 4 bases outside the gene matches. Germline V gene lookup returns CDR1 SGHRS and CDR2 YFSETQ.

The chain couples TRBV6-6 to TRBJ2-7, with TRBD1 identical over 7 bases. CDR3 length: 13 residues. Germline V lookup: CDR1 MNHNY, CDR2 SVGAGI (reference sequence). Trimming cost V 2 bases and J 11 bases; bases outside gene matches: 9. CDR3 DNA sequence: TGTGCCAGCAGTTACCGCAGCAGAGACAGGGAGTACTTC. Translating gives CASSYRSRDREYF.

The rearrangement joins TRBV5-6 to TRBJ2-2, with D possibly matching TRBD2 (6 bases). The CDR3 totals 14 residues. The V gene lost 10 bases and the J gene lost 4 bases, with 17 bases spanning the gap. CDR1 and CDR2 (germline): SGHDT, YYEEEE. In nucleotides, the CDR3 is TGTGCCTCCGCGGGGCTAGTAGGCACCGGGGAGCTGTTTTTT. This gives the protein CASAGLVGTGELFF.

The chain carries TRBV5-8 and TRBJ1-1; D call uncertain. Per germline, CDR1 SGHTS and CDR2 YDEGEE. This CDR3 has 14 amino acids. V was pared by 0 bases and J by 1 base, with 7 bases between. The CDR3 region is CASSLVHPNTEAFF. For the CDR3, the DNA is TGTGCCAGCAGCTTGGTTCATCCGAACACTGAAGCTTTCTTT.

The chain couples TRBV27 to TRBJ2-2, with 7 bases fitting TRBD1. J was trimmed by 4 bases and V by 7 bases; bases with no gene match: 6. CDR1 is MNHEY and CDR2 is SMNVEV in the germline V gene (reference sequence). The CDR3 spans 14 residues. CDR3 amino acids: CASTGTVLTGELFF. The DNA of the CDR3 is TGTGCCAGCACCGGGACAGTTCTCACCGGGGAGCTGTTTTTT.

The chain links TRBV4-2 to TRBJ1-4; 8 bases map to TRBD1. Per the germline V gene, CDR1 is LGHNA and CDR2 is YNFKEQ. With V trimmed by 5 bases and J by 8 bases, 13 bases remained unmatched. CDR3 length equals 16 residues. This chain's CDR3 is CASSKIQGASAEKLFF. The CDR3, as DNA: TGTGCCAGCAGCAAAATTCAGGGGGCTTCCGCGGAAAAACTGTTTTTT.

This chain links TRBV5-1 with TRBJ2-4; TRBD2 agrees at 15 bases. Unmatched junction bases numbered 8, after V lost 4 bases and J lost 0 bases. This CDR3 has 19 residues. Germline-derived CDR1 and CDR2 are SGHRS and YFSETQ. The CDR3 sequence: CASSPGTSGGILAKNIQYF. The CDR3 DNA reads TGCGCCAGCAGCCCCGGGACTAGCGGGGGGATCCTAGCCAAAAACATTCAGTACTTC. The variable domain in full, with the rest retrieved from reference TRBV5-1 and TRBJ2-4, is KAGVTQTPRYLIKTRGQQVTLSCSPISGHRSVSWYQQTPGQGLQFLFEYFSETQRNKGNFPGRFSGRQFSNSRSEMNVSTLELGDSALYLCASSPGTSGGILAKNIQYFGAGTRLSVL.

This clone was detected only a few times. The chain is built from TRBV27 and TRBJ2-7; 9 bases align to TRBD2. Germline V gene data show CDR1 as MNHEY and CDR2 as SMNVEV (reference sequence). V was clipped by 3 bases and J by 4 bases; unmatched bases: 10. The CDR3 is 16 amino acids. The DNA for the CDR3 is TGTGCCAGCAGTTTGGGAAGCGGGGGGTTTTTTTACGAGCAGTACTTC. It is translated as CASSLGSGGFFYEQYF.

The chain uses TRBV29-1 and TRBJ2-5; 11 bases map to TRBD1. Germline V gene data show CDR1 as SQVTM and CDR2 as ANQGSEA. With 0 bases clipped from V and 5 bases from J, the junction kept 5 bases outside the gene matches. The CDR3 totals 15 residues. CDR3 residues: CSVEDRGDRGETQYF. DNA of the CDR3: TGCAGCGTTGAAGATAGGGGGGACAGGGGGGAGACCCAGTACTTC.

V gene TRBV5-1 combines with J gene TRBJ2-7; D unresolved. The germline gives CDR1 SGHRS, CDR2 YFSETQ. The CDR3 spans 14 residues. Between the trimmed V and J ends, which lost 4 bases and 3 bases, there was a span of 14 bases. The CDR3 DNA follows: TGCGCCAGCAGCCCTTCCCTTATCGACTACGAGCAGTACTTC. Translation gives CASSPSLIDYEQYF.